This T cell receptor (beta chain) came from a study of blood T cell repertoires in COVID-19. Across the study: Sources were T cells, B-cell-depleted T cells, or PBMCs; the material itself was cDNA or gDNA.

CDR1 and CDR2 (germline): MNHEY, SVGAGI. V dropped 6 bases and J dropped 3; count of bases not matched to a gene: 3. This CDR3 spans 13 amino acids. Per the original methods: Amplification of reference gene primers was used by the study to estimate nucleated cell counts. TCRdb keeps only in-frame clones here, not all; method: immunoSEQ multiplex PCR. D and trimming were read from the DNA, whereas the V and J calls and clone size are those reported in that table. The repertoire holds 120,000 or so clones, with more than 70% as singletons. The gene calls are TRBV6-5 and TRBJ1-2; 8 bases line up with TRBD1. The origin of this receptor is an elderly woman with acute or convalescent COVID-19. The sequenced sample was peripheral blood. The CDR3 protein is CASRPGQDYGYTF. Written as DNA, the CDR3 is TGTGCCAGCAGGCCGGGACAGGACTATGGCTACACCTTC.